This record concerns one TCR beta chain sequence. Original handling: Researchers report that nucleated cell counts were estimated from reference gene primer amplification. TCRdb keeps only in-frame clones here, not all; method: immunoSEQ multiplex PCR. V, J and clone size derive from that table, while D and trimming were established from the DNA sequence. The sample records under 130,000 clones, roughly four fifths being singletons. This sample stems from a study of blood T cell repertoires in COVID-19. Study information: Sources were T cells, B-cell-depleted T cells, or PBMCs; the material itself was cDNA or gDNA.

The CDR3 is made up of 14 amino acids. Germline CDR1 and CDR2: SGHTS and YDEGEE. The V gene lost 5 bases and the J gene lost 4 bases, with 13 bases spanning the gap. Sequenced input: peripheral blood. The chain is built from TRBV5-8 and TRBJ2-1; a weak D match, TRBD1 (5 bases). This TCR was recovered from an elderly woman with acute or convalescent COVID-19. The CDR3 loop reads CASRYLTEYNEQFF. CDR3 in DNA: TGTGCCAGCAGATACTTGACAGAGTACAATGAGCAGTTCTTC. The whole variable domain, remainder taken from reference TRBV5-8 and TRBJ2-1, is EAGVTQSPTHLIKTRGQQATLRCSPISGHTSVYWYQQALGLGLQFLLWYDEGEERNRGNFPPRFSGRQFPNYSSELNVNALELEDSALYLCASRYLTEYNEQFFGPGTRLTVL.